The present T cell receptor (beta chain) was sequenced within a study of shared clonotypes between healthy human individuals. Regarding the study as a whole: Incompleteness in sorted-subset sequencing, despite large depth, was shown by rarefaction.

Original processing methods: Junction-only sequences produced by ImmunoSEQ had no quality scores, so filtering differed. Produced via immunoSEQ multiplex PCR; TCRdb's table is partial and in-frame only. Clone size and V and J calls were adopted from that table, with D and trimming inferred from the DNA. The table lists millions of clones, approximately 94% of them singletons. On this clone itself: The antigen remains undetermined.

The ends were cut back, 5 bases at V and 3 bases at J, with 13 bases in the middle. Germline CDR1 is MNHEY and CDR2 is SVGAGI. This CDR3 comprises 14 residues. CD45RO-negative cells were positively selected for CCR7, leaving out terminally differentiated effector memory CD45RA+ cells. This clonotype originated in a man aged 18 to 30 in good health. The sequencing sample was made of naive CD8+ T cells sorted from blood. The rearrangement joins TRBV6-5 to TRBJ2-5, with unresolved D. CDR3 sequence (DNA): TGTGCCAGCAGTCCCTCTGGGGTAGAAGAGACCCAGTACTTC. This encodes CASSPSGVEETQYF.